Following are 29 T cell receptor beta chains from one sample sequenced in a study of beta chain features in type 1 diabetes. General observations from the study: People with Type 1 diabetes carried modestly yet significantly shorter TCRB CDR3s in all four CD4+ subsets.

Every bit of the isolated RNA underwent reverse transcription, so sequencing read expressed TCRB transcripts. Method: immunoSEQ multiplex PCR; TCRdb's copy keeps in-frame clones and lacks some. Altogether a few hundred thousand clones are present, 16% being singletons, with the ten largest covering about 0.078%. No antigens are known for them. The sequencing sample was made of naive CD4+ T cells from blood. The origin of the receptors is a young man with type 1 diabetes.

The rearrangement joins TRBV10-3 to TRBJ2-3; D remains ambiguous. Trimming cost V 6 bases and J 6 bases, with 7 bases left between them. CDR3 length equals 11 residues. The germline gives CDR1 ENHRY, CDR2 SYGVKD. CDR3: CAIRLQDTQYF. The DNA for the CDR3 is TGTGCCATCAGGCTCCAGGATACGCAGTATTTT.

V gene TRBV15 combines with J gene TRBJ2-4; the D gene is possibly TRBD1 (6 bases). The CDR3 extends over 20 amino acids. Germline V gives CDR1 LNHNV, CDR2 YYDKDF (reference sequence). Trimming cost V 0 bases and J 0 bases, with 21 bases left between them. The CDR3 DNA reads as TGTGCCACCAGCAGAGATTCGGCCCAGGGGTTCCACCTAGCCAAAAACATTCAGTACTTC. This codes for CATSRDSAQGFHLAKNIQYF.

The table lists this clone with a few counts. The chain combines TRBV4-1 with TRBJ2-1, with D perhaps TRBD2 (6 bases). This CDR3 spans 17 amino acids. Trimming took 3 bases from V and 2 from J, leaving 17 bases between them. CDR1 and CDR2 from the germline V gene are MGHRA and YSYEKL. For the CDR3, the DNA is TGCGCCAGCAGCCAGCATAGGGACTCCCCTGCCTACAATGAGCAGTTCTTC. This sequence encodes CASSQHRDSPAYNEQFF.

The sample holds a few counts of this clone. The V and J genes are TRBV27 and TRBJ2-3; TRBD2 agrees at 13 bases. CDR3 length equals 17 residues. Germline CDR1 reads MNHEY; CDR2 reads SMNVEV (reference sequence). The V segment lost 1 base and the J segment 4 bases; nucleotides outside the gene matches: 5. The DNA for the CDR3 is TGTGCCAGCAGTTTATTCCAAACTAGCGGGAGGGCAGATACGCAGTATTTT. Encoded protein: CASSLFQTSGRADTQYF.

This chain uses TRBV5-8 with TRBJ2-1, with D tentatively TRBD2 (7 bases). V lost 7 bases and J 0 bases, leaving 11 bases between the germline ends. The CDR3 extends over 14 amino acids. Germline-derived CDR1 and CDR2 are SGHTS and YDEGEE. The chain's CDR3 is CASGGGLSYNEQFF. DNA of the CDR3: TGTGCCAGCGGGGGGGGCCTCTCCTACAATGAGCAGTTCTTC.

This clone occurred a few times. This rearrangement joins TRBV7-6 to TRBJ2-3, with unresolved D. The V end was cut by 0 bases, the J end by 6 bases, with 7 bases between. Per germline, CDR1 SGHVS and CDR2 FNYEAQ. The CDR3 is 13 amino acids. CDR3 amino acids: CASSLALADTQYF. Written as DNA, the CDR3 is TGTGCCAGCAGCTTAGCGCTGGCCGATACGCAGTATTTT.

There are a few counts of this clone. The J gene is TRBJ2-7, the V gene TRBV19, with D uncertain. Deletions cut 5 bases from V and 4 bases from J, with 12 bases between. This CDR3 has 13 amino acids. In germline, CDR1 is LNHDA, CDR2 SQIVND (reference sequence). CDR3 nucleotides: TGTGCCAGTAGTGGCGGTCCCGCTTACGAGCAGTACTTC. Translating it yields CASSGGPAYEQYF. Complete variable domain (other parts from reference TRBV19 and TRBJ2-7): DGGITQSPKYLFRKEGQNVTLSCEQNLNHDAMYWYRQDPGQGLRLIYYSQIVNDFQKGDIAEGYSVSREKKESFPLTVTSAQKNPTAFYLCASSGGPAYEQYFGPGTRLTVT.

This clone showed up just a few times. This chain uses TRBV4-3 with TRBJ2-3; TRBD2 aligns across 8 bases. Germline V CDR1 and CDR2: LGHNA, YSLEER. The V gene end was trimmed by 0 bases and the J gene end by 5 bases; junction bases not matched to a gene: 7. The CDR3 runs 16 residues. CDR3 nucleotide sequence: TGCGCCAGCAGCCAAGATAGGAGCGGGAGTAAAGATACGCAGTATTTT. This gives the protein CASSQDRSGSKDTQYF.

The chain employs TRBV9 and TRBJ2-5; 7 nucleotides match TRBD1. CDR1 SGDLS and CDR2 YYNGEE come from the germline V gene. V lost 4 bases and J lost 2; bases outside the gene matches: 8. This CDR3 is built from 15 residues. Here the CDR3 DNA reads TGTGCCAGCAGCACCGGGCCGGGACAGCAAGAGACCCAGTACTTC. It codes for CASSTGPGQQETQYF.

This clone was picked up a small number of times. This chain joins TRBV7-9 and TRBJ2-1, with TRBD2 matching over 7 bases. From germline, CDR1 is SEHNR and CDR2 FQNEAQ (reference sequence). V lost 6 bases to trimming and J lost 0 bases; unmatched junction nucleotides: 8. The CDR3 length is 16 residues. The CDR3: CASSPLAASSYNEQFF. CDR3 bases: TGTGCCAGCAGTCCCCTAGCGGCGAGCTCCTACAATGAGCAGTTCTTC.

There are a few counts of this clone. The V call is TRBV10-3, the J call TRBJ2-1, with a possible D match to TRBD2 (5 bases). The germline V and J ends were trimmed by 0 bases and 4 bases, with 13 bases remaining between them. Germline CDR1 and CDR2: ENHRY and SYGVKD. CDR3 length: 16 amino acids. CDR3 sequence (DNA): TGTGCCATCAGTGAGTCAGGAGGCCAGCTATACAATGAGCAGTTCTTC. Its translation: CAISESGGQLYNEQFF.

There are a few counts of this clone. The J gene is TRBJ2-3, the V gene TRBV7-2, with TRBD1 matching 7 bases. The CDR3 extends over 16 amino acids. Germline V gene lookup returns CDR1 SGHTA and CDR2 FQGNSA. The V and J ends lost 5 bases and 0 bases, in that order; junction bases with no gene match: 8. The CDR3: CASSVAGTASTDTQYF. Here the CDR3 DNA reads TGTGCCAGCAGCGTCGCCGGGACAGCGAGCACAGATACGCAGTATTTT.

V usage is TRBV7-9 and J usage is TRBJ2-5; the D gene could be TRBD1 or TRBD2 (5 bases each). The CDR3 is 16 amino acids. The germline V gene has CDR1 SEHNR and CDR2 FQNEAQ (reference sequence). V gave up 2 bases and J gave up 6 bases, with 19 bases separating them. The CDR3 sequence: CASSLSTRGVGKTQYF. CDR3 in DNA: TGTGCCAGCAGCTTAAGCACTAGGGGAGTTGGGAAGACCCAGTACTTC.

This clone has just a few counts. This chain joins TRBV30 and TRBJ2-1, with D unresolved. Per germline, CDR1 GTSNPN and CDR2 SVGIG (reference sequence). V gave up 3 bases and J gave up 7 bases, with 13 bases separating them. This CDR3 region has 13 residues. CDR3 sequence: CAWRGEVFNEQFF. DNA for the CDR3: TGTGCCTGGAGAGGAGAGGTCTTTAATGAGCAGTTCTTC.

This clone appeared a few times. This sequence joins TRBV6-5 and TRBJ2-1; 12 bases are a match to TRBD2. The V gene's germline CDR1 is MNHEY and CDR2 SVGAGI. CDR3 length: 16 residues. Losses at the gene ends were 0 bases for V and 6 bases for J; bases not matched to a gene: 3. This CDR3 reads CASSYSGLAGRNEQFF. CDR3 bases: TGTGCCAGCAGTTACTCTGGACTAGCGGGACGCAATGAGCAGTTCTTC.

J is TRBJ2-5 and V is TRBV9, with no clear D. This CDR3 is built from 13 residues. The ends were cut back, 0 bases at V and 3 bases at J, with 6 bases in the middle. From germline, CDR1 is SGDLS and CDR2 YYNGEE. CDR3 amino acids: CASSVDQKETQYF. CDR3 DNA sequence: TGTGCCAGCAGCGTAGACCAGAAAGAGACCCAGTACTTC.

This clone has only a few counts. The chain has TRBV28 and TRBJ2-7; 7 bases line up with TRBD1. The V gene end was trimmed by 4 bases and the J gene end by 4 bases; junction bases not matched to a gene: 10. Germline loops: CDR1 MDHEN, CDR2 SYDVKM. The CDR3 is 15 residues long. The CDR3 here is CASSSSPGQQYEQYF. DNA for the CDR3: TGTGCCAGCAGTTCCTCTCCGGGACAGCAGTACGAGCAGTACTTC.

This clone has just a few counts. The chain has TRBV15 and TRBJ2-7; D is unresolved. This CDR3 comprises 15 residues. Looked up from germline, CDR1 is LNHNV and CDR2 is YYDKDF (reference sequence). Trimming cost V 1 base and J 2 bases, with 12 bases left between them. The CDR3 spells CATSRGQLDPYEQYF. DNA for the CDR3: TGTGCCACCAGCAGAGGTCAGCTAGACCCCTACGAGCAGTACTTC.

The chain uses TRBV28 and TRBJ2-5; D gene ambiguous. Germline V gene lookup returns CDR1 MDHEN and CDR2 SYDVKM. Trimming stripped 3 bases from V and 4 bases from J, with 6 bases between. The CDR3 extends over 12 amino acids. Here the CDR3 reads CASSLARETQYF. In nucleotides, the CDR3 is TGTGCCAGCAGTTTGGCCCGAGAGACCCAGTACTTC.

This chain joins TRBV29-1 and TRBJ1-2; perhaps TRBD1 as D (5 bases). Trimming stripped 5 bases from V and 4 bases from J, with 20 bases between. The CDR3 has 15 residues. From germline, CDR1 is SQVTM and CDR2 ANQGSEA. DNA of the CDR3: TGCAGCGTTTCTGGGACGCCGGGATTCTCCTATGGCTACACCTTC. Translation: CSVSGTPGFSYGYTF. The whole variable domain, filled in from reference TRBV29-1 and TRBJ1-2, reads SAVISQKPSRDICQRGTSLTIQCQVDSQVTMMFWYRQQPGQSLTLIATANQGSEATYESGFVIDKFPISRPNLTFSTLTVSNMSPEDSSIYLCSVSGTPGFSYGYTFGSGTRLTVV.

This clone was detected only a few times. CDR3 DNA: TGTGCCAGCAGCTCTAACCGACAGGCAACCTACGAGCAGTACTTC. The encoded protein is CASSSNRQATYEQYF. V and J are TRBV7-9 and TRBJ2-7; TRBD1 might be the D (6 bases). The germline V gene has CDR1 SEHNR and CDR2 FQNEAQ (reference sequence). With 4 bases removed from V and 2 bases from J, the gap between germline ends came to 15 bases. The CDR3 totals 15 residues.

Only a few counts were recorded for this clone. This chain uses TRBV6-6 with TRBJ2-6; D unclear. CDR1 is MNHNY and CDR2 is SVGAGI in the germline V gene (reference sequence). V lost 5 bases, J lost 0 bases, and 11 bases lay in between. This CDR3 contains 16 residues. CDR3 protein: CASSPGRPSGANVLTF. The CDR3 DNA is TGTGCCAGCAGTCCTGGACGGCCCTCTGGGGCCAACGTCCTGACTTTC.

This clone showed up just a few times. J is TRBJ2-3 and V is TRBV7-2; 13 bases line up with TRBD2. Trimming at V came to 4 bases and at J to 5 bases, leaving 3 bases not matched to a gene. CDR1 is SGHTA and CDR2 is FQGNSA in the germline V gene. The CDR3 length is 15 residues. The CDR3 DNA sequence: TGTGCCAGCAGCTGGACTAGCGGGGGCCGAGATACGCAGTATTTT. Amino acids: CASSWTSGGRDTQYF.

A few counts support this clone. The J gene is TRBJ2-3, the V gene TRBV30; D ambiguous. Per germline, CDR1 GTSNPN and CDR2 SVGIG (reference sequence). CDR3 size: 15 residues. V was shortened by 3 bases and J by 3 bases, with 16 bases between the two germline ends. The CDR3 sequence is CAWRWGGRATDTQYF. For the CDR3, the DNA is TGTGCCTGGAGATGGGGTGGAAGAGCGACAGATACGCAGTATTTT.

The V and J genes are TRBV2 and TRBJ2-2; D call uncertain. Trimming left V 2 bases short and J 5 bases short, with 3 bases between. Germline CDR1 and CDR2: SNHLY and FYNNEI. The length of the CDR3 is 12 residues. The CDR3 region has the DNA TGTGCCAGCAGTGAACGAACCGGGGAGCTGTTTTTT. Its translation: CASSERTGELFF. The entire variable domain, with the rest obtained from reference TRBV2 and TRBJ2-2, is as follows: EPEVTQTPSHQVTQMGQEVILRCVPISNHLYFYWYRQILGQKVEFLVSFYNNEISEKSEIFDDQFSVERPDGSNFTLKIRSTKLEDSAMYFCASSERTGELFFGEGSRLTVL.

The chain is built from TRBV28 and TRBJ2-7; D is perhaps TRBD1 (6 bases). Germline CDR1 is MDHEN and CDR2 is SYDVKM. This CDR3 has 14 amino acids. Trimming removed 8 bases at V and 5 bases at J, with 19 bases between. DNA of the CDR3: TGTGCCAGCGGAACGATACAGGGTTTCCACGAGCAGTACTTC. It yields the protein CASGTIQGFHEQYF.

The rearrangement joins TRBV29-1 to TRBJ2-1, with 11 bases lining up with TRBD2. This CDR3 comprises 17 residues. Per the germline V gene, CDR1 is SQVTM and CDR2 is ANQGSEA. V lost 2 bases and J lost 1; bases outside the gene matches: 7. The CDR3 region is CSVERSGRALSYNEQFF. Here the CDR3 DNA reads TGCAGCGTTGAACGTAGCGGGAGGGCTCTTTCCTACAATGAGCAGTTCTTC.

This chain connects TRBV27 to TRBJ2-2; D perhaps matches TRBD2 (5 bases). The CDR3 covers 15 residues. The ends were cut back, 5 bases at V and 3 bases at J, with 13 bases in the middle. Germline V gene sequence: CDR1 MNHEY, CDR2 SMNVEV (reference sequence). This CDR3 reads CASSGWERYTGELFF. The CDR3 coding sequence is TGTGCCAGCAGTGGGTGGGAGAGGTACACCGGGGAGCTGTTTTTT.

The CDR3: CAWSPGQGLYQPQHF. CDR3 DNA sequence: TGTGCCTGGAGTCCCGGACAGGGTCTTTATCAGCCCCAGCATTTT. The V and J genes are TRBV30 and TRBJ1-5; 8 nucleotides line up with TRBD1. Germline V gives CDR1 GTSNPN, CDR2 SVGIG (reference sequence). With 2 bases clipped from V and 5 bases from J, the junction kept 8 bases outside the gene matches. There are 15 residues in the CDR3.